Each of the 15 T cell receptor beta chains below was sequenced from the same sample in a study of Tregs in tolerant kidney transplant recipients. Clones were read by immunoSEQ multiplex PCR, and TCRdb kept only the in-frame ones, dropping some. The sample includes more than 60,000 clones, approximately 83% of them seen just once. This material consisted of Tregs from blood, taken before the transplant. The source is a human donor who received a combined kidney and bone marrow transplant.

V and J are TRBV5-1 and TRBJ2-1, with 8 bases matching TRBD2. Germline V CDR1 and CDR2: SGHRS, YFSETQ. This CDR3 is 15 amino acids long. The trim removed 0 bases at V and 6 bases at J, leaving 5 bases unmatched. In DNA form, the CDR3 reads TGCGCCAGCAGCTTGGTTCGGGGGGGCCCCAATGAGCAGTTCTTC. It codes for CASSLVRGGPNEQFF.

The chain links TRBV2 to TRBJ2-3; the D gene is possibly TRBD2 (6 bases). CDR3 length equals 14 residues. Germline lookup yields CDR1 SNHLY and CDR2 FYNNEI. Trimming removed 6 bases from V and 0 bases from J, with 10 bases in between. The CDR3 DNA is TGTGCCAGCAGGGGGGGAACGAGCACAGATACGCAGTATTTT. Amino acid sequence: CASRGGTSTDTQYF.

The chain carries TRBV2 and TRBJ1-1; 8 nucleotides agree with TRBD1. The CDR3 is 14 amino acids. J was trimmed by 1 base and V by 4 bases; bases with no gene match: 2. CDR1 is SNHLY, CDR2 FYNNEI, per germline. The DNA for the CDR3 is TGTGCCAGCAGTGTCGGACAGGGGAACACTGAAGCTTTCTTT. Translating it yields CASSVGQGNTEAFF.

This clone occurred once. The V call is TRBV7-2, the J call TRBJ2-3; maybe TRBD1 (5 bases). Between the trimmed V and J ends, which lost 2 bases and 4 bases, there was a span of 10 bases. There are 14 residues in the CDR3. Germline loops: CDR1 SGHTA, CDR2 FQGNSA. The CDR3 spells CASSLRIQADTQYF. Here the CDR3 DNA reads TGTGCCAGCAGCTTACGCATACAGGCAGATACGCAGTATTTT.

The chain has TRBV5-1 and TRBJ2-1; D may match TRBD1 or TRBD2 (5 bases each). With 5 bases removed from V and 0 bases from J, the gap between germline ends came to 12 bases. This CDR3 comprises 15 residues. Germline CDR1 reads SGHRS; CDR2 reads YFSETQ. For the CDR3, the DNA is TGCGCCAGCAGGGGATCAGGGAGCTCCTACAATGAGCAGTTCTTC. Residues: CASRGSGSSYNEQFF. The full variable domain, completed using reference TRBV5-1 and TRBJ2-1, is KAGVTQTPRYLIKTRGQQVTLSCSPISGHRSVSWYQQTPGQGLQFLFEYFSETQRNKGNFPGRFSGRQFSNSRSEMNVSTLELGDSALYLCASRGSGSSYNEQFFGPGTRLTVL.

The gene calls are TRBV9 and TRBJ1-2; no reliable D call. V was pared by 1 base and J by 4 bases, with 20 bases between. The V gene's germline CDR1 is SGDLS and CDR2 YYNGEE. The CDR3 is 17 residues long. CDR3 bases: TGTGCCAGCAGCGTAAAGGCAGCGCCATTTGACCCCTATGGCTACACCTTC. Translated, it gives CASSVKAAPFDPYGYTF.

The chain employs TRBV5-1 and TRBJ2-7; 7 bases line up with TRBD1. The CDR3 is 13 amino acids. From germline, CDR1 is SGHRS and CDR2 YFSETQ. The ends lost 5 bases at V and 4 bases at J; junction bases unmatched: 6. The CDR3 protein is CASSSGQYYEQYF. The CDR3 nucleotides are TGCGCCAGCAGTTCGGGACAGTATTACGAGCAGTACTTC. The whole variable domain, remainder taken from reference TRBV5-1 and TRBJ2-7, is KAGVTQTPRYLIKTRGQQVTLSCSPISGHRSVSWYQQTPGQGLQFLFEYFSETQRNKGNFPGRFSGRQFSNSRSEMNVSTLELGDSALYLCASSSGQYYEQYFGPGTRLTVT.

This clone showed up just a few times. The chain has TRBV11-2 and TRBJ2-7, with D hard to call. Germline V CDR1 and CDR2: SGHAT, FQNNGV. The CDR3 loop spans 12 amino acids. The V end was cut by 2 bases, the J end by 3 bases, with 5 bases between. The CDR3 region is CASSLPGYEQYF. In DNA form, the CDR3 reads TGTGCCAGCAGCTTACCCGGCTACGAGCAGTACTTC.

This chain uses TRBV2 with TRBJ2-5, with 13 bases lining up with TRBD2. This CDR3 spans 13 amino acids. Germline trimming cut 9 bases from V and 11 bases from J; bases unmatched to any gene: 9. CDR1 is SNHLY and CDR2 is FYNNEI in the germline V gene. The CDR3 DNA sequence: TGTGCCAGAGGGACTAGCGGGGCGACAAATCAGTACTTC. Translating gives CARGTSGATNQYF.

The chain is built from TRBV6-1 and TRBJ2-7, with 7 bases aligning to TRBD1. The CDR3 is made up of 14 amino acids. The germline gives CDR1 MNHNS, CDR2 SASEGT. Germline trimming cut 4 bases from V and 2 bases from J; bases unmatched to any gene: 5. CDR3 sequence (DNA): TGTGCCAGCAGTGCTAGGGACAGAACCTACGAGCAGTACTTC. Protein product: CASSARDRTYEQYF.

This chain joins TRBV28 and TRBJ2-3, with a weak D call TRBD1 (5 bases). CDR1 and CDR2 (germline): MDHEN, SYDVKM. V shed 6 bases and J shed 3 bases, with 10 bases lying between them. The CDR3 is 13 amino acids. CDR3 DNA: TGTGCCAGCAGAAAGCAGGGTACAGATACGCAGTATTTT. As protein: CASRKQGTDTQYF.

This clone is a singleton in its sample. The rearrangement joins TRBV7-9 to TRBJ2-7, with 7 bases lining up with TRBD1. This CDR3 is 15 amino acids long. V trimming: 3 bases; J trimming: 0 bases; junction bases outside the gene matches: 5. The V gene's germline CDR1 is SEHNR and CDR2 FQNEAQ (reference sequence). CDR3: CASSFLGGVSYEQYF. CDR3 nucleotides: TGTGCCAGCAGCTTCCTAGGGGGCGTCTCCTACGAGCAGTACTTC.

The V call is TRBV7-2, the J call TRBJ2-7; no firm D call. This CDR3 region has 13 residues. V lost 5 bases to trimming and J lost 3 bases, with 11 bases between them. CDR1 is SGHTA, CDR2 FQGNSA, per germline. The DNA of the CDR3 is TGTGCCAGCAGCCCCGGACGGTACTACGAGCAGTACTTC. Its translation: CASSPGRYYEQYF.

V is TRBV10-1 and J is TRBJ2-5; D gene uncertain. CDR3 length: 13 residues. Germline lookup yields CDR1 WNHNN and CDR2 SYGVQD (reference sequence). V gave up 8 bases and J gave up 1 base, with 11 bases separating them. This chain's CDR3 is CASGPGGQETQYF. The CDR3 DNA sequence: TGCGCCAGCGGACCAGGCGGCCAAGAGACCCAGTACTTC.

The genes are TRBV18 and TRBJ2-6, with 12 bases that match TRBD1. The CDR3 contains 18 residues. V lost 3 bases and J lost 3; bases outside the gene matches: 6. Germline assignment: CDR1 KGHSH and CDR2 LQKENI. CDR3 sequence (DNA): TGTGCCAGCTCACCGTCCGGGACAGGGGGCTTTGGGGCCAACGTCCTGACTTTC. Residues: CASSPSGTGGFGANVLTF.